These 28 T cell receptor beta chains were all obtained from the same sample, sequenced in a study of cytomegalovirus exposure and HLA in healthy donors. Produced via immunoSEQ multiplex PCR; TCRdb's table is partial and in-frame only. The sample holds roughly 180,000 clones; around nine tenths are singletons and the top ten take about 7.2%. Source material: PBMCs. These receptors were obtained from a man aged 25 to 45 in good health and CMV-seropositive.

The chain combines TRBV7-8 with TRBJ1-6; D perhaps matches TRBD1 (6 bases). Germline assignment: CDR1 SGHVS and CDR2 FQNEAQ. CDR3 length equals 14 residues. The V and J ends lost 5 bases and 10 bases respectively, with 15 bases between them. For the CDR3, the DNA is TGTGCCAGCAGCGCCACAGGGAGGGGGTCACCCCTCCACTTT. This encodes CASSATGRGSPLHF.

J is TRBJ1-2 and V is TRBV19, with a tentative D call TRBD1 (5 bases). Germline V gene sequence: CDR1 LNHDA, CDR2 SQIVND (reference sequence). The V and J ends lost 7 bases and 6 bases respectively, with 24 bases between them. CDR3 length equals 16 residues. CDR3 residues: CASKRGPIYEMDGYTF. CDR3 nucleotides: TGTGCCAGTAAAAGGGGACCAATCTACGAAATGGATGGCTACACCTTC.

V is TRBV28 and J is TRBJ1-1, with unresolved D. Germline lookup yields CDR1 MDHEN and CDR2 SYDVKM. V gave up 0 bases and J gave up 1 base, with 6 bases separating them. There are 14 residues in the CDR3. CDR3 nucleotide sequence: TGTGCCAGCAGTTTATGGAGTTCGAACACTGAAGCTTTCTTT. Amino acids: CASSLWSSNTEAFF.

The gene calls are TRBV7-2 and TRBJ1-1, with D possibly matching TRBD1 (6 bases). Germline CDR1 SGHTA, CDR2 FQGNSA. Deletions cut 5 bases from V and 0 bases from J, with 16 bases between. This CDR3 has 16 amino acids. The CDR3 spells CASSPQTGRMNTEAFF. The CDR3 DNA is TGTGCCAGCAGCCCCCAGACAGGACGCATGAACACTGAAGCTTTCTTT.

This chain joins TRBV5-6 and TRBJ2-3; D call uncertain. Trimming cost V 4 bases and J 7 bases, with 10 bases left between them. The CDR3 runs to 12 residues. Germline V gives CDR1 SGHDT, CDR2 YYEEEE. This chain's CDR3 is CASSLSEYTQYF. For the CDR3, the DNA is TGTGCCAGCAGCCTAAGCGAATATACGCAGTATTTT.

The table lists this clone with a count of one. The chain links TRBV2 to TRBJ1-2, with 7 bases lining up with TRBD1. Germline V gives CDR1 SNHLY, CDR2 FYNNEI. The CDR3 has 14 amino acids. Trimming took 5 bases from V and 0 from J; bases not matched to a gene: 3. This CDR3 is CASSKGQTNYGYTF. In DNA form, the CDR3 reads TGTGCCAGCAGTAAGGGACAGACTAACTATGGCTACACCTTC.

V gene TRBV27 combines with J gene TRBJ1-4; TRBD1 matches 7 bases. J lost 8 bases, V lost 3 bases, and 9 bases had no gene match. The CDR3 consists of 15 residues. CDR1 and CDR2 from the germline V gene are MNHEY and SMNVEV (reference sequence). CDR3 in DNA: TGTGCCAGCAGTTTCGTAGACAGGGTCGCGGAAAAACTGTTTTTT. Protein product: CASSFVDRVAEKLFF.

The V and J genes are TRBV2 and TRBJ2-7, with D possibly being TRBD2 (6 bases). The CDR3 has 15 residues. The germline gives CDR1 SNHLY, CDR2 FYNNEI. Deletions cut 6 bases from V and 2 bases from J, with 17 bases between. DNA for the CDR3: TGTGCCAGCAGATCCCGACTAGTGGGAACCTACGAGCAGTACTTC. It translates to CASRSRLVGTYEQYF.

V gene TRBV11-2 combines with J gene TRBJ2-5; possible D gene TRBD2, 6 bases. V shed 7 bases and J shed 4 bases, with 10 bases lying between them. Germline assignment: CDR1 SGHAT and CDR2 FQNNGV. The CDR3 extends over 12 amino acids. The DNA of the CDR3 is TGTGCCAGCAATAGGAGGGGAGAGACCCAGTACTTC. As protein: CASNRRGETQYF.

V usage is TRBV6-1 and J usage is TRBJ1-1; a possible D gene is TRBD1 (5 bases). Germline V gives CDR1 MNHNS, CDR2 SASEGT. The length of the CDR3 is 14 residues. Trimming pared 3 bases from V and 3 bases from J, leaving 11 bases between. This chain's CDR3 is CASSEQGMYTEAFF. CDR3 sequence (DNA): TGTGCCAGCAGTGAGCAGGGAATGTACACTGAAGCTTTCTTT.

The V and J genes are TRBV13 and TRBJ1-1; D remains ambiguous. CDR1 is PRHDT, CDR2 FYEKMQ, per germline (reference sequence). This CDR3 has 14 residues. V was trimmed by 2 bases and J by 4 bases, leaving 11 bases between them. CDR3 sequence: CASSLRELGTEAFF. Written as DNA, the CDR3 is TGTGCCAGCAGCTTAAGGGAACTAGGCACTGAAGCTTTCTTT.

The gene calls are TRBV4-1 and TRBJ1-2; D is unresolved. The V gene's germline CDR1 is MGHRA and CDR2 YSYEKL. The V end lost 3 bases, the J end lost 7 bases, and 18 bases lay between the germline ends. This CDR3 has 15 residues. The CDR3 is CASSQASDSHSGYTF. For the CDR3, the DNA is TGCGCCAGCAGCCAGGCCTCGGACTCCCACTCTGGCTACACCTTC.

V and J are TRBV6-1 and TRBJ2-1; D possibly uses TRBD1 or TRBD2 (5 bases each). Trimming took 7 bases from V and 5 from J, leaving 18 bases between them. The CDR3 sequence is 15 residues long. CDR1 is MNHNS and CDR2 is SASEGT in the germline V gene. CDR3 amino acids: CASTTPGRGDNEQFF. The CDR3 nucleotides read TGTGCCAGCACCACCCCGGGACGGGGAGACAATGAGCAGTTCTTC.

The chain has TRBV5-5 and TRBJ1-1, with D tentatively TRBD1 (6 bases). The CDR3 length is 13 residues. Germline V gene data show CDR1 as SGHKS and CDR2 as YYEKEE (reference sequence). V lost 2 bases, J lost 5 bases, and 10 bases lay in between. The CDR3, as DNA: TGTGCCAGCAGCTTAACAGGGAAGACTGAAGCTTTCTTT. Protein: CASSLTGKTEAFF.

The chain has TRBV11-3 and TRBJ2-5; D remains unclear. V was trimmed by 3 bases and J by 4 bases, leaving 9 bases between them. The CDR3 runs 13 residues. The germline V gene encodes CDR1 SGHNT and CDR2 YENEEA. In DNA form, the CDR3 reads TGTGCCAGCAGCTTGTCCTTCCGAGAGACCCAGTACTTC. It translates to CASSLSFRETQYF.

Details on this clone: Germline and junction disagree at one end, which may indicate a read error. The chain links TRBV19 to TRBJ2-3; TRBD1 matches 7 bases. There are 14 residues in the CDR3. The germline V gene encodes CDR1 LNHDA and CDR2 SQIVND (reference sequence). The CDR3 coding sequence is TGTGCCAGTAGCCCGGGACAGACCACACATACGCAGTATTTT. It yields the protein CASSPGQTTHTQYF.

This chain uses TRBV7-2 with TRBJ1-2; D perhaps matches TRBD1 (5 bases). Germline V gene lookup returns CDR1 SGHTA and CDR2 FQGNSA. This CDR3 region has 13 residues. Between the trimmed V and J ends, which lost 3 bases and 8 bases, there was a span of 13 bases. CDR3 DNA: TGTGCCAGCAGCTTGGAGGGGATCCGGGGCTACACCTTC. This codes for CASSLEGIRGYTF.

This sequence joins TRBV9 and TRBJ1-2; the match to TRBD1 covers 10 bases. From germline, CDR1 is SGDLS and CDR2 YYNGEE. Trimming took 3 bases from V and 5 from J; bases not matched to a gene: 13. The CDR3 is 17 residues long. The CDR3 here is CASSADRGRVLDYGYTF. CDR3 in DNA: TGTGCCAGCAGCGCCGACAGGGGGCGAGTGCTGGATTATGGCTACACCTTC.

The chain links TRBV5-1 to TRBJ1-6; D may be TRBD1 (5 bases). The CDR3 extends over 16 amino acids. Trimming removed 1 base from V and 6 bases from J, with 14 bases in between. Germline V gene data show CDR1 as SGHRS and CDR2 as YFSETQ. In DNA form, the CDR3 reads TGCGCCAGCAGCTTGCGCGCTCAGGGAGGTAATTCACCCCTCCACTTT. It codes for CASSLRAQGGNSPLHF.

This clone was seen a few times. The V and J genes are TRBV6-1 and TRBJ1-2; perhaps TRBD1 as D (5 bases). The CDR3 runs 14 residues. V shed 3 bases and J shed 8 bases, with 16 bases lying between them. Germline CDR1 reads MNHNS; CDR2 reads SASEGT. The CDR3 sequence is CASSDSGAGRGYTF. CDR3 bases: TGTGCCAGCAGTGACTCCGGGGCCGGGCGAGGCTACACCTTC.

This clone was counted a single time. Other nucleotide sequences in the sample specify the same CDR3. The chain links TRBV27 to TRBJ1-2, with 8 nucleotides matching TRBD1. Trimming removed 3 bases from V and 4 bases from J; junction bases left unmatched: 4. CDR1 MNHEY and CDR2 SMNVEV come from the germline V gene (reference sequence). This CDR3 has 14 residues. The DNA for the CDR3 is TGTGCCAGCAGTTTTAGCGGACAGGGCTATGGCTACACCTTC. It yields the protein CASSFSGQGYGYTF.

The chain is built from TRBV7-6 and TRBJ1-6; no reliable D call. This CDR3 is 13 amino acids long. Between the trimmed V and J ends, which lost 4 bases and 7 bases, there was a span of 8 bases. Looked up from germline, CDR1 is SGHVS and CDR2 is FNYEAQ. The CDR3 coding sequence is TGTGCCAGCAGCTACGACCTCAATTCACCCCTCCACTTT. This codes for CASSYDLNSPLHF.

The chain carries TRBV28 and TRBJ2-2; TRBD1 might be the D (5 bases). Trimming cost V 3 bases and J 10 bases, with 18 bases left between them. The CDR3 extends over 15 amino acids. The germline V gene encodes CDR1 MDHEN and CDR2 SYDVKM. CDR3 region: CASSFRGLDGAELFF. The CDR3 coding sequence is TGTGCCAGCAGTTTTAGGGGATTGGATGGTGCGGAGCTGTTTTTT.

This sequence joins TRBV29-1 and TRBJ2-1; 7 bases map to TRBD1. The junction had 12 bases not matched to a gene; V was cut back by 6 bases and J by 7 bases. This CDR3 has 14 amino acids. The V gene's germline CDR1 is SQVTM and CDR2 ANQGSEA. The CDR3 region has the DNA TGCAGCGTCGTAGACAGGGATGGTTTGAATGAGCAGTTCTTC. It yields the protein CSVVDRDGLNEQFF.

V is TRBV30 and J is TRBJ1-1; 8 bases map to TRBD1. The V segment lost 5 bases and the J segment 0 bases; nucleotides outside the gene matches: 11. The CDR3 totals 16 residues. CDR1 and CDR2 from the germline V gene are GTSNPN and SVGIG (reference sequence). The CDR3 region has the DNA TGTGCCTGGGACAGTTTTGGGACAGGTCTGAACACTGAAGCTTTCTTT. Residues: CAWDSFGTGLNTEAFF.

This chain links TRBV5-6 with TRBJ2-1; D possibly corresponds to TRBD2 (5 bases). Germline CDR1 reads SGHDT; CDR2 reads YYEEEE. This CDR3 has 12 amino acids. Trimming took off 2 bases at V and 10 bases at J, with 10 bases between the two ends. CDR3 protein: CASSFLAQEQFF. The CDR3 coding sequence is TGTGCCAGCAGCTTCTTAGCGCAAGAGCAGTTCTTC.

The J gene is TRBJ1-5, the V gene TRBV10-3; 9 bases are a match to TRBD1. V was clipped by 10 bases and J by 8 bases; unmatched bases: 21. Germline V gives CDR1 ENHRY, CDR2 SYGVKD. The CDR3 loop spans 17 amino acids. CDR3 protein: CASREAGGQGMREPQHF. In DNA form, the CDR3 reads TGTGCCAGCCGTGAGGCCGGGGGACAGGGAATGAGGGAGCCCCAGCATTTT.

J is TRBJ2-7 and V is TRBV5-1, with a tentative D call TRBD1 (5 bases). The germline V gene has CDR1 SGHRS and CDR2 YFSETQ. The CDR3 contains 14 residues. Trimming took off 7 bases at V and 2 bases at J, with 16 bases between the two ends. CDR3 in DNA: TGCGCCAGCTCCCTCCTAGGGGTCCCCTACGAGCAGTACTTC. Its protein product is CASSLLGVPYEQYF.